The 25 T cell receptor beta chains reported below all come from one sample, sequenced in a study of shared clonotypes between healthy human individuals. The table came from immunoSEQ multiplex PCR; TCRdb's copy has only in-frame clones and leaves some out. This sample has around 1,900,000 clones, with 80% to 95% found just once. CD45RO-negative CD8 cells positively selected for CCR7 made up the naive population, which excluded terminally differentiated effector memory CD45RA+ cells. Sequenced material: naive CD8+ T cells from PBMCs. The receptors shown here come from a man between 18 and 29 years old in good health. Some clones in this sample may be carry-over from other donors' samples.

This clone was seen once. The chain joins TRBV27 to TRBJ2-7, with 8 bases identical to TRBD1. The J segment lost 3 bases and the V segment lost 8 bases, leaving 9 bases of the junction unmatched. Germline CDR1 is MNHEY and CDR2 is SMNVEV (reference sequence). CDR3 size: 14 residues. As DNA, the CDR3 is TGTGCCAGCCGTCTGGGGACAGGAGTCTACGAGCAGTACTTC. Its protein is CASRLGTGVYEQYF.

The rearrangement links TRBV4-1 to TRBJ1-1; 10 bases agree with TRBD1. CDR1 is MGHRA, CDR2 YSYEKL, per germline. The CDR3 contains 16 residues. Germline trimming cut 3 bases from V and 4 bases from J; bases unmatched to any gene: 8. DNA for the CDR3: TGCGCCAGCAGCCAGGGTCCCGGGACAGGGGCCACTGAAGCTTTCTTT. Amino acid sequence: CASSQGPGTGATEAFF.

This clone has just a few counts. The chain joins TRBV30 to TRBJ1-1; D might be TRBD1 (5 bases). CDR1 and CDR2 (germline): GTSNPN, SVGIG (reference sequence). This CDR3 region has 12 residues. V was cut by 0 bases and J by 10 bases, with 12 bases left in between. As DNA, the CDR3 is TGTGCCTGGAGTGTTGGGGGTTTCGCAGCTTTCTTT. Translation: CAWSVGGFAAFF.

This rearrangement joins TRBV7-9 to TRBJ2-3, with TRBD2 matching 11 bases. The CDR3 length is 18 residues. Germline V gene lookup returns CDR1 SEHNR and CDR2 FQNEAQ (reference sequence). V lost 3 bases, J lost 4 bases, and 12 bases stayed unmatched. CDR3: CASSFIAGGPERADTQYF. Here the CDR3 DNA reads TGTGCCAGCAGCTTTATAGCGGGAGGGCCTGAGCGTGCAGATACGCAGTATTTT.

This rearrangement joins TRBV29-1 to TRBJ2-7; 7 bases are a match to TRBD1. V was clipped by 6 bases and J by 1 base; unmatched bases: 6. This CDR3 is built from 13 residues. Germline values: CDR1 SQVTM, CDR2 ANQGSEA. The CDR3 region is CSVLKTGSYEQYF. The CDR3 nucleotides are TGCAGCGTCCTGAAGACAGGGTCCTACGAGCAGTACTTC.

The chain combines TRBV4-1 with TRBJ2-7; possibly TRBD1 for D (6 bases). The V end was cut by 3 bases, the J end by 7 bases, with 16 bases between. Germline CDR1 reads MGHRA; CDR2 reads YSYEKL. The CDR3 is 14 residues long. CDR3 DNA sequence: TGCGCCAGCAGCCAGGGGGCTGGCTGGGGAGAGCAGTACTTC. Its translation: CASSQGAGWGEQYF.

Regarding this clone: Other DNA sequences in this sample translate to the same CDR3. The rearrangement uses TRBV5-6 and TRBJ1-2; 8 bases agree with TRBD1. From germline, CDR1 is SGHDT and CDR2 YYEEEE. This CDR3 comprises 15 residues. The junction had 4 bases not matched to a gene; V was cut back by 2 bases and J by 1 base. The CDR3 loop reads CASSLGTGNNYGYTF. The CDR3 nucleotides read TGTGCCAGCAGCTTAGGGACAGGCAATAACTATGGCTACACCTTC. Together with reference TRBV5-6 and TRBJ1-2, the CDR3 gives the full variable domain: DAGVTQSPTHLIKTRGQQVTLRCSPKSGHDTVSWYQQALGQGPQFIFQYYEEEERQRGNFPDRFSGHQFPNYSSELNVNALLLGDSALYLCASSLGTGNNYGYTFGSGTRLTVV.

The chain employs TRBV9 and TRBJ2-7; TRBD2 agrees at 11 bases. Germline values: CDR1 SGDLS, CDR2 YYNGEE. The CDR3 runs 15 residues. Losses at the gene ends were 4 bases for V and 0 bases for J; bases not matched to a gene: 3. The DNA for the CDR3 is TGTGCCAGCAGCAGAGGGACTAGCGGCTCCTACGAGCAGTACTTC. It yields the protein CASSRGTSGSYEQYF.

The V gene is TRBV28, the J gene TRBJ2-7, with D perhaps given as TRBD1 or TRBD2 (6 bases each). V was clipped by 6 bases and J by 6 bases, with 18 bases between them. The CDR3 length is 14 residues. Germline assignment: CDR1 MDHEN and CDR2 SYDVKM. The CDR3 reads CASSRTGRGAEQYF. As DNA, the CDR3 is TGTGCCAGCAGCCGCACAGGGCGGGGAGCCGAGCAGTACTTC.

The chain couples TRBV14 to TRBJ2-1; TRBD2 aligns across 12 bases. Germline CDR1 and CDR2: SGHDN and FVKESK. V was pared by 6 bases and J by 3 bases, with 6 bases of the junction left unmatched. The CDR3 has 16 amino acids. The CDR3 nucleotides read TGTGCCAGCAGTCCCAGACTAGCGGGAGACTACAATGAGCAGTTCTTC. Translation: CASSPRLAGDYNEQFF.

The V gene is TRBV4-1, the J gene TRBJ2-1; D not certain. Germline CDR1 reads MGHRA; CDR2 reads YSYEKL. The CDR3 totals 16 residues. V was trimmed by 2 bases and J by 4 bases, leaving 15 bases between them. As DNA, the CDR3 is TGCGCCAGCAGCCAACAGTATACGGGCCCTTACAATGAGCAGTTCTTC. Protein sequence: CASSQQYTGPYNEQFF.

The V call is TRBV18, the J call TRBJ1-4; 7 bases are a match to TRBD1. The CDR3 length is 17 residues. V shed 0 bases, J shed 6 bases, and the junction held 10 bases outside the gene matches. Germline CDR1 KGHSH, CDR2 LQKENI. The CDR3 here is CASSPPSGGRPDEKLFF. DNA for the CDR3: TGTGCCAGCTCACCACCGTCAGGGGGGCGGCCGGATGAAAAACTGTTTTTT.

V gene TRBV4-3 combines with J gene TRBJ2-2; no clear D. This CDR3 comprises 14 residues. V lost 1 base to trimming and J lost 4 bases, with 7 bases between them. CDR1 is LGHNA and CDR2 is YSLEER in the germline V gene. CDR3 protein: CASSQGSSTGELFF. For the CDR3, the DNA is TGCGCCAGCAGCCAAGGGTCCAGCACCGGGGAGCTGTTTTTT.

This sequence joins TRBV7-9 and TRBJ2-1, with unresolved D. Per the germline V gene, CDR1 is SEHNR and CDR2 is FQNEAQ (reference sequence). The V gene lost 5 bases and the J gene lost 9 bases, with 17 bases spanning the gap. The CDR3 runs 14 residues. The CDR3 DNA sequence: TGTGCCAGCAGCCCCACGAGCTACCGGTCTGAGCAGTTCTTC. This encodes CASSPTSYRSEQFF.

This clone occurred a few times. The V call is TRBV10-1, the J call TRBJ1-5; D call uncertain. Per the germline V gene, CDR1 is WNHNN and CDR2 is SYGVQD (reference sequence). The CDR3 loop spans 13 amino acids. V lost 4 bases and J lost 6, with 10 bases in between. CDR3 coding DNA: TGCGCCAGCAGTGCTGGTTCTGGTCAGCCCCAGCATTTT. Amino acids: CASSAGSGQPQHF.

For this clone: The sample carries other DNA sequences with the same CDR3. In DNA, the CDR3 is TGTGCCAGCAGCTTAGCGGCCAACTATGGCTACACCTTC. Translated: CASSLAANYGYTF. The chain recombines TRBV7-9 with TRBJ1-2; D ambiguous. CDR1 and CDR2 (germline): SEHNR, FQNEAQ (reference sequence). This CDR3 region has 13 residues. Trimming shortened V by 0 bases and J by 2 bases, and 4 bases separated the two germline ends.

The CDR3 region is CASSLVRASGPSYEQYF. The CDR3 nucleotides are TGTGCCAGCAGTTTAGTCAGGGCTAGCGGACCCTCCTACGAGCAGTACTTC. The chain links TRBV27 to TRBJ2-7; 7 positions agree with TRBD2. Per germline, CDR1 MNHEY and CDR2 SMNVEV (reference sequence). Unmatched junction bases numbered 10, after V lost 2 bases and J lost 0 bases. The CDR3 is made up of 17 amino acids.

The chain is built from TRBV11-2 and TRBJ2-5; TRBD2 agrees at 7 bases. CDR1 is SGHAT, CDR2 FQNNGV, per germline. The J segment lost 5 bases and the V segment lost 3 bases, leaving 9 bases of the junction unmatched. The CDR3 extends over 15 amino acids. In DNA form, the CDR3 reads TGTGCCAGCAGCTTCGACGGGGAGGGTTTGGAGACCCAGTACTTC. This translates into CASSFDGEGLETQYF.

The V call is TRBV5-1, the J call TRBJ2-7; TRBD1 might be the D (6 bases). Germline lookup yields CDR1 SGHRS and CDR2 YFSETQ. Trimming pared 7 bases from V and 4 bases from J, leaving 15 bases between. This CDR3 is 13 amino acids long. The CDR3 spells CASGGMQGYEQYF. In DNA, the CDR3 is TGCGCCAGCGGGGGAATGCAGGGGTACGAGCAGTACTTC.

CDR3 bases: TGTGCCAGCAGCCCCGGGACAGGGGGACCCAATCAGCCCCAGCATTTT. This sequence encodes CASSPGTGGPNQPQHF. J is TRBJ1-5 and V is TRBV9, with TRBD1 identical over 11 bases. V shed 4 bases and J 3 bases; nucleotides not matched to a gene: 6. The germline V gene has CDR1 SGDLS and CDR2 YYNGEE. This CDR3 region has 16 residues.

This chain joins TRBV28 and TRBJ2-5; D not certain. Trimming stripped 3 bases from V and 0 bases from J, with 5 bases between. CDR1 is MDHEN and CDR2 is SYDVKM in the germline V gene. The CDR3 is made up of 13 amino acids. The CDR3 DNA follows: TGTGCCAGCAGTTTTGCAGACCAAGAGACCCAGTACTTC. As protein: CASSFADQETQYF.

The chain couples TRBV15 to TRBJ2-3; no reliable D call. Germline lookup yields CDR1 LNHNV and CDR2 YYDKDF (reference sequence). V gave up 6 bases and J gave up 1 base, with 11 bases separating them. This CDR3 is 14 amino acids long. The CDR3 loop is CATSPPVGTDTQYF. CDR3 sequence (DNA): TGTGCCACCAGTCCCCCTGTCGGCACAGATACGCAGTATTTT.

This chain links TRBV5-6 with TRBJ1-5; possibly TRBD1 for D (5 bases). Trimming pared 6 bases from V and 1 base from J, leaving 14 bases between. This CDR3 contains 15 residues. Germline V lookup: CDR1 SGHDT, CDR2 YYEEEE. CDR3 DNA: TGTGCCAGCACCCTCCGAGGGGTCAGCAATCAGCCCCAGCATTTT. Translation: CASTLRGVSNQPQHF.

V and J are TRBV5-6 and TRBJ2-3; a possible D gene is TRBD1 (7 bases). V lost 4 bases and J lost 0, with 12 bases in between. CDR1 and CDR2 from the germline V gene are SGHDT and YYEEEE. The CDR3 has 15 residues. CDR3 sequence reads: CASSRGTASTDTQYF. The CDR3 nucleotides read TGTGCCAGCAGCCGGGGGACAGCTAGCACAGATACGCAGTATTTT.

A note on this clone: Other DNA sequences from this sample encode an identical CDR3 as well. This chain connects TRBV5-6 to TRBJ2-1; D assignment may be TRBD1 or TRBD2 (6 bases each). V lost 4 bases to trimming and J lost 6 bases, with 8 bases between them. Germline CDR1 reads SGHDT; CDR2 reads YYEEEE. The CDR3 contains 12 residues. This CDR3 reads CASSPGANEQFF. The CDR3 coding sequence is TGTGCCAGCAGCCCGGGGGCCAATGAGCAGTTCTTC.